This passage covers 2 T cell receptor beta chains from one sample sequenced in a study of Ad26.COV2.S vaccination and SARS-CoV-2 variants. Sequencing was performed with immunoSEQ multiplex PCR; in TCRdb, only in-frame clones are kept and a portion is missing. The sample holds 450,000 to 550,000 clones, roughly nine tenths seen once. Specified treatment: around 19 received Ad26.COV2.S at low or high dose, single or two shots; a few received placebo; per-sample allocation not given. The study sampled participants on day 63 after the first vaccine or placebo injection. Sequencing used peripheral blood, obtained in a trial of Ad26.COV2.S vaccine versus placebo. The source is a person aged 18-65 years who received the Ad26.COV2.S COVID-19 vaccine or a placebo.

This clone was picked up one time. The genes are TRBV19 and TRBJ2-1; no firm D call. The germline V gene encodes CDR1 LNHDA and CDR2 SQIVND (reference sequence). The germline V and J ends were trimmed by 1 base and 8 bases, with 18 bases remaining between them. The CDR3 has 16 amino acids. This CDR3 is CASSIGRSPPPDEQFF. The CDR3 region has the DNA TGTGCCAGTAGTATAGGGCGGAGCCCACCCCCCGATGAGCAGTTCTTC. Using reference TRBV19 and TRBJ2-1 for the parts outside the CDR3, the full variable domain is DGGITQSPKYLFRKEGQNVTLSCEQNLNHDAMYWYRQDPGQGLRLIYYSQIVNDFQKGDIAEGYSVSREKKESFPLTVTSAQKNPTAFYLCASSIGRSPPPDEQFFGPGTRLTVL.

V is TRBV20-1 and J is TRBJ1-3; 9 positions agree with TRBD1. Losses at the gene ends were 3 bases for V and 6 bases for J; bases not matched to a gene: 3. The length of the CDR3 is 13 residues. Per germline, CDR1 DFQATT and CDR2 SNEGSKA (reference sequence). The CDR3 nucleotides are TGCAGTGCTAGTTACAGGGGGCAAAACACCATATATTTT. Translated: CSASYRGQNTIYF.